This TCR beta chain was recorded in a study of radiotherapy plus CTLA-4 blockade in lung cancer. The table came from immunoSEQ multiplex PCR; TCRdb's copy has only in-frame clones and leaves some out. The table lists 28,000 or so clones, around 73% of them singletons. This TCR came from a human donor with non-small cell lung cancer who had stable disease on radiotherapy plus ipilimumab. This material consisted of peripheral blood, taken from a patient treated with radiotherapy plus ipilimumab.

CDR3 bases: TGTGCCAGCTCACCACAGGGGCGATACAATGAGCAGTTCTTC. Protein sequence: CASSPQGRYNEQFF. The V gene is TRBV18, the J gene TRBJ2-1; weak D call: TRBD1 (5 bases). CDR1 and CDR2 (germline): KGHSH, LQKENI. This CDR3 is built from 14 residues. Trimming cost V 1 base and J 4 bases, with 8 bases left between them.